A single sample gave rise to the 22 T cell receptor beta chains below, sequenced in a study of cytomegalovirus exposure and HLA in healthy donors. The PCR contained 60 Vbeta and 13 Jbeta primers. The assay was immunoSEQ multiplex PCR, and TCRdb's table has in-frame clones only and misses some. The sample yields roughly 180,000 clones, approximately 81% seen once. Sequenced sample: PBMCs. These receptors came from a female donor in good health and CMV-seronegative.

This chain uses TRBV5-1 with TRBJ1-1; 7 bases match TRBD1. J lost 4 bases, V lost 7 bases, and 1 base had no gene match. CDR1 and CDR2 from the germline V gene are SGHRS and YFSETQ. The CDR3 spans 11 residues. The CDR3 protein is CASSGGTEAFF. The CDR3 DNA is TGCGCCAGCTCAGGGGGCACTGAAGCTTTCTTT.

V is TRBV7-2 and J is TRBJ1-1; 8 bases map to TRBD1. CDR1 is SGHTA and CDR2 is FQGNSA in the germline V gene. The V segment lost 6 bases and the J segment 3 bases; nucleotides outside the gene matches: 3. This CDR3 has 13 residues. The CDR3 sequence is CASREDRDTEAFF. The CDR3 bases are TGTGCCAGCAGGGAGGACAGGGACACTGAAGCTTTCTTT.

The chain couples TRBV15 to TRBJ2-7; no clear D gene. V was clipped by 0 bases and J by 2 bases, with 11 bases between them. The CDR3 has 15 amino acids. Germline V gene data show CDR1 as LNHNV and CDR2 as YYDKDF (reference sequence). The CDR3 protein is CATSRDSDGPYEQYF. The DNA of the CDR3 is TGTGCCACCAGCAGAGATTCGGATGGGCCCTACGAGCAGTACTTC.

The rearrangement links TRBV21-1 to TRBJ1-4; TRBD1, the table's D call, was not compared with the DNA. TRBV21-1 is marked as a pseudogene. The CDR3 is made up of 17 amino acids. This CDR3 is CASSPPKVQEGGEKLFF. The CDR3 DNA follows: TGTGCCAGCAGCCCGCCTAAGGTACAGGAAGGGGGTGAAAAACTGTTTTTT.

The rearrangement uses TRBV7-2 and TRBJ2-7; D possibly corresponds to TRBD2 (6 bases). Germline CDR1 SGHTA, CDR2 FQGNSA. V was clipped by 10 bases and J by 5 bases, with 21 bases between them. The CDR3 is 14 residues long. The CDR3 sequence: CATAGRLPPHEQYF. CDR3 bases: TGTGCCACCGCGGGAAGACTCCCCCCCCACGAGCAGTACTTC.

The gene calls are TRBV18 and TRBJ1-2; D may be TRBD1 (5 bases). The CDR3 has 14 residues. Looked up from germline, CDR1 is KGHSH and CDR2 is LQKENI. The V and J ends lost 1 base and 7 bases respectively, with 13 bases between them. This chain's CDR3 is CASSPRSDSPGYTF. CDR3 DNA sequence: TGTGCCAGCTCACCACGGTCCGACAGTCCTGGCTACACCTTC.

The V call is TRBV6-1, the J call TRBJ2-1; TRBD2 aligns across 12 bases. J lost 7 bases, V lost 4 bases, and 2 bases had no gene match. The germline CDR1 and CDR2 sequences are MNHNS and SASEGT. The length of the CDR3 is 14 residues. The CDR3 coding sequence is TGTGCCAGCAGTGCCCTAGCGGGGGGGAATGAGCAGTTCTTC. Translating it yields CASSALAGGNEQFF.

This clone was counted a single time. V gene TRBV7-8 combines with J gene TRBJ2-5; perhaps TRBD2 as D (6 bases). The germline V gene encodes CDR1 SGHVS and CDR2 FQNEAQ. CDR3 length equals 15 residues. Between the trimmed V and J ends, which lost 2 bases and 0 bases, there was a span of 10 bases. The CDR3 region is CASSLLGGYQETQYF. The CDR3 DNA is TGTGCCAGCAGCTTATTGGGGGGTTACCAAGAGACCCAGTACTTC.

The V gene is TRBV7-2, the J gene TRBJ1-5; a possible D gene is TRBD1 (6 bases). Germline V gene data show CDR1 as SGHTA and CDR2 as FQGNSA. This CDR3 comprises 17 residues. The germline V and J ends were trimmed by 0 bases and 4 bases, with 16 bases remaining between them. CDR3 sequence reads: CASSLAPRRGRNQPQHF. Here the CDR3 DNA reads TGTGCCAGCAGCTTAGCCCCCCGCAGGGGAAGAAATCAGCCCCAGCATTTT. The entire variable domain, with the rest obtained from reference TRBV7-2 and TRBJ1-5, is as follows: GAGVSQSPSNKVTEKGKDVELRCDPISGHTALYWYRQSLGQGLEFLIYFQGNSAPDKSGLPSDRFSAERTGGSVSTLTIQRTQQEDSAVYLCASSLAPRRGRNQPQHFGDGTRLSIL.

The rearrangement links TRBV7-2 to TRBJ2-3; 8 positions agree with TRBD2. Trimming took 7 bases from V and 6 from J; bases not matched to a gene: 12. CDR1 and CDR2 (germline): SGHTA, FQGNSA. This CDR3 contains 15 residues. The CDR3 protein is CASTPSGGAEDTQYF. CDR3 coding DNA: TGTGCCAGCACCCCGTCGGGGGGGGCCGAGGATACGCAGTATTTT.

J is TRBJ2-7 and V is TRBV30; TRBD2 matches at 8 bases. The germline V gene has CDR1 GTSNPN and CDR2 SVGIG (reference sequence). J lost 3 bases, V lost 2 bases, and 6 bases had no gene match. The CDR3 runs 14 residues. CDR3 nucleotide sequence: TGTGCCTGGAGTAAAGAGCGGGGGAGCTACGAGCAGTACTTC. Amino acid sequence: CAWSKERGSYEQYF. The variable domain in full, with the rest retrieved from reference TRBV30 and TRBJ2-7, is SQTIHQWPATLVQPVGSPLSLECTVEGTSNPNLYWYRQAAGRGLQLLFYSVGIGQISSEVPQNLSASRPQDRQFILSSKKLLLSDSGFYLCAWSKERGSYEQYFGPGTRLTVT.

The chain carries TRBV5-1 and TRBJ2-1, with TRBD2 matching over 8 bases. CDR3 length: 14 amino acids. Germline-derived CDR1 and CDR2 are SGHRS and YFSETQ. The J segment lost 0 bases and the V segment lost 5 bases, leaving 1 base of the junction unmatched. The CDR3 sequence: CASRGTSSYNEQFF. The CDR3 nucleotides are TGCGCCAGCAGAGGGACTAGCTCCTACAATGAGCAGTTCTTC.

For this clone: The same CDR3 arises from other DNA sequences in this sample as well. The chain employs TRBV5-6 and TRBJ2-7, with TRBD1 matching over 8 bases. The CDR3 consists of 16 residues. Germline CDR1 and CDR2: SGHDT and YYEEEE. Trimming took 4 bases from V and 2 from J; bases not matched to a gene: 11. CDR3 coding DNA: TGTGCCAGCAGCCCGCCCGCCAGGGGGCGAGCCTACGAGCAGTACTTC. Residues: CASSPPARGRAYEQYF. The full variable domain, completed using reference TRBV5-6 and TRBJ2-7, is DAGVTQSPTHLIKTRGQQVTLRCSPKSGHDTVSWYQQALGQGPQFIFQYYEEEERQRGNFPDRFSGHQFPNYSSELNVNALLLGDSALYLCASSPPARGRAYEQYFGPGTRLTVT.

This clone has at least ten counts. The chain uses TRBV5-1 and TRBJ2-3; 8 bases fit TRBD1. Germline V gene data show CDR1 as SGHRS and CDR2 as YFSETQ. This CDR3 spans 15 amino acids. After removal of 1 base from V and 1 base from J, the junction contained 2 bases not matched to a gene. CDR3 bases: TGCGCCAGCAGCTTGCAGGGGGCCGGCACAGATACGCAGTATTTT. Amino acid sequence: CASSLQGAGTDTQYF.

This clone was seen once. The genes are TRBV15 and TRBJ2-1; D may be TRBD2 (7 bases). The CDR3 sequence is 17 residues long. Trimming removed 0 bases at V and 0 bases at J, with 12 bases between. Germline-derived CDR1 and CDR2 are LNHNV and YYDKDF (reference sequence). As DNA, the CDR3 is TGTGCCACCAGCAGAGATAGGGGGGGGATCTCCTACAATGAGCAGTTCTTC. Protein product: CATSRDRGGISYNEQFF.

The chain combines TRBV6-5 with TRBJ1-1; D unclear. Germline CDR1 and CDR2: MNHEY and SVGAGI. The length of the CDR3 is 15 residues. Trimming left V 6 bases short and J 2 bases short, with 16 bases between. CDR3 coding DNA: TGTGCCAGCAGCGCCGCGACACCTTTAAACACTGAAGCTTTCTTT. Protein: CASSAATPLNTEAFF.

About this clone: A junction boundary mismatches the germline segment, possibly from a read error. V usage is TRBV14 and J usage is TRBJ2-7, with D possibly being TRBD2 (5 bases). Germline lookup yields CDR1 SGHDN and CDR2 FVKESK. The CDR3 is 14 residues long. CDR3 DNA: TGTGCCAGCAGCCAACGGGAAGCCAGCTACGGGCAGTACTTC. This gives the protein CASSQREASYGQYF.

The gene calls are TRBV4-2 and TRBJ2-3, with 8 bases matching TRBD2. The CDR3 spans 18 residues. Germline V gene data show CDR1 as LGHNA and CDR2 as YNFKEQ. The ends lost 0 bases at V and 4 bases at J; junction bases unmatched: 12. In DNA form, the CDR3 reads TGTGCCAGCAGCCAAGATGGGGGAGGAACTAGCGGAGCAGATACGCAGTATTTT. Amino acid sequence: CASSQDGGGTSGADTQYF.

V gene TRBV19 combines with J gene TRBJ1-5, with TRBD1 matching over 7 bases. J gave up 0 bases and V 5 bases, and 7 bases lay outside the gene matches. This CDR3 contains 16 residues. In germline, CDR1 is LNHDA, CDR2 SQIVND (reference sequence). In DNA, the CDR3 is TGTGCCAGTAGTCTTCAGACAGGGTATAGCAATCAGCCCCAGCATTTT. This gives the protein CASSLQTGYSNQPQHF.

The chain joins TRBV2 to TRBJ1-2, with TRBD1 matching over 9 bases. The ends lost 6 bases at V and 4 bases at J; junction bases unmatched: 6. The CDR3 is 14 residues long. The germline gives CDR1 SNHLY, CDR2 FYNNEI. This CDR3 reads CASRAGTGSYGYTF. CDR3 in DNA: TGTGCCAGCAGGGCCGGGACAGGGAGCTATGGCTACACCTTC.

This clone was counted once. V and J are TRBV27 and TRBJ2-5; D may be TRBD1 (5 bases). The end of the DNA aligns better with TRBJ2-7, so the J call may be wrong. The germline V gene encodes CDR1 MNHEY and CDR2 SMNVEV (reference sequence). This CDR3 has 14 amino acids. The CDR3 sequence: CASALGEPAYEQYF. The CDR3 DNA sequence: TGTGCCAGCGCCCTAGGGGAACCCGCCTACGAGCAGTACTTC.

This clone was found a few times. CDR3 protein: CASSPGGGTGELFF. The CDR3 coding sequence is TGCGCCAGCAGCCCCGGGGGAGGCACCGGGGAGCTGTTTTTT. This rearrangement joins TRBV5-1 to TRBJ2-2, with TRBD2 as a possible D gene (6 bases). The CDR3 spans 14 residues. The ends were cut back, 4 bases at V and 4 bases at J, with 11 bases in the middle. From germline, CDR1 is SGHRS and CDR2 YFSETQ.